One sample yielded the 18 T cell receptor beta chains listed below, sequenced in a study of blood T cells in healthy people across ages. For the second PCR, which ran for about 6 to 11 cycles, a sample-barcoded 5' primer and a J-beta primer mix were used. MiXCR, run by TCRdb on the 5' RACE reads, gives a single entry per CDR3 protein. The sample holds about 1.6 million distinct CDR3 sequences, about 31% seen once. Sequencing input: blood. The source is a woman aged 25-40 years in good health.

Regarding this clonotype: An end of the junction does not agree with germline; a read error may underlie this. The chain combines TRBV10-3 with TRBJ2-3; 7 bases line up with TRBD2. This CDR3 is built from 14 residues. The germline V gene has CDR1 ENHRY and CDR2 SYGVKD. The CDR3 loop reads CAISFGGSTDTRYF. CDR3 nucleotides: TGTGCCATCAGCTTCGGGGGGAGCACAGATACGCGGTATTTT.

This clonotype was seen only a few times. The chain couples TRBV29-1 to TRBJ2-7; D perhaps matches TRBD2 (5 bases). Germline V CDR1 and CDR2: SQVTM, ANQGSEA. V was trimmed by 6 bases and J by 2 bases, leaving 20 bases between them. CDR3 length: 15 amino acids. The CDR3 sequence: CSVAGSQEAPYEQYF. CDR3 DNA: TGCAGCGTCGCCGGTTCCCAGGAGGCACCCTACGAGCAGTACTTC.

This clonotype was seen a handful of times. This rearrangement joins TRBV20-1 to TRBJ2-1; 11 bases are a match to TRBD2. This CDR3 is built from 17 residues. The V segment lost 2 bases and the J segment 7 bases; nucleotides outside the gene matches: 13. Germline V gene lookup returns CDR1 DFQATT and CDR2 SNEGSKA (reference sequence). DNA of the CDR3: TGCAGTGCTAGACCTCTTAGCGCTAGCGGGAGGAAGAATGAGCAGTTCTTC. Amino acid sequence: CSARPLSASGRKNEQFF.

V usage is TRBV18 and J usage is TRBJ2-3, with 7 bases lining up with TRBD2. The CDR3 extends over 14 amino acids. CDR1 and CDR2 from the germline V gene are KGHSH and LQKENI. The trim removed 6 bases at V and 1 base at J, leaving 4 bases unmatched. CDR3 sequence: CASSWTRGTDTQYF. DNA for the CDR3: TGTGCCAGCTCCTGGACTAGAGGCACAGATACGCAGTATTTT.

This clonotype has more than one count but fewer than ten. An end of the junction does not agree with germline; a read error may underlie this. This chain joins TRBV5-1 and TRBJ2-1, with D possibly TRBD2 on 7 matching bases. CDR1 and CDR2 (germline): SGHRS, YFSETQ. CDR3 length: 14 residues. The chain's CDR3 is CASSPGGGGNEQFF. The CDR3 bases are TGTGCCAGCAGCCCCGGGGGCGGGGGTAATGAGCAGTTCTTC. The full variable domain, completed using reference TRBV5-1 and TRBJ2-1, is KAGVTQTPRYLIKTRGQQVTLSCSPISGHRSVSWYQQTPGQGLQFLFEYFSETQRNKGNFPGRFSGRQFSNSRSEMNVSTLELGDSALYLCASSPGGGGNEQFFGPGTRLTVL.

The chain has TRBV7-8 and TRBJ2-1; no clear D. Looked up from germline, CDR1 is SGHVS and CDR2 is FQNEAQ. This CDR3 is 15 amino acids long. V was clipped by 1 base and J by 6 bases, with 13 bases between them. The CDR3 region has the DNA TGTGCCAGCAGCTTAGAACGGTGGCCAGGCAATGAGCAGTTCTTC. Translated: CASSLERWPGNEQFF.

The V gene is TRBV20-1, the J gene TRBJ1-4, with D tentatively TRBD1 (6 bases). Trimming shortened V by 6 bases and J by 7 bases, and 15 bases separated the two germline ends. There are 13 residues in the CDR3. CDR1 and CDR2 from the germline V gene are DFQATT and SNEGSKA (reference sequence). CDR3 sequence: CSAQAGAGEKLFF. CDR3 nucleotide sequence: TGCAGTGCCCAGGCAGGGGCCGGTGAAAAACTGTTTTTT.

V usage is TRBV6-1 and J usage is TRBJ2-5; D not resolved. Germline CDR1 and CDR2: MNHNS and SASEGT. With 5 bases removed from V and 7 bases from J, the gap between germline ends came to 20 bases. There are 15 residues in the CDR3. The CDR3 sequence is CASSLFLPGPGTQYF. For the CDR3, the DNA is TGTGCCAGCAGTCTCTTCCTCCCCGGTCCTGGGACCCAGTACTTC.

The chain has TRBV6-2 or TRBV6-3 and TRBJ2-7, with 9 bases aligning to TRBD2. The CDR3 is 16 amino acids. The V segment lost 2 bases and the J segment 2 bases; nucleotides outside the gene matches: 7. CDR1 is MNHEY, CDR2 SVGEGT, per germline. The CDR3 region is CASSYLAGGLAYEQYF. Written as DNA, the CDR3 is TGTGCCAGCAGTTACCTTGCGGGAGGGCTAGCCTACGAGCAGTACTTC.

The chain has TRBV20-1 and TRBJ1-6; 7 nucleotides align to TRBD1. The germline V gene has CDR1 DFQATT and CDR2 SNEGSKA (reference sequence). V shed 5 bases and J 10 bases; nucleotides not matched to a gene: 11. The CDR3 is 14 amino acids. The chain's CDR3 is CSALTGGGDSPLHF. CDR3 in DNA: TGCAGTGCTCTTACGGGAGGGGGCGACTCACCCCTCCACTTT.

This clonotype was detected many times. The V call is TRBV4-2, the J call TRBJ2-1; possibly TRBD2 for D (6 bases). The length of the CDR3 is 16 residues. V dropped 0 bases and J dropped 4 bases, with 13 bases sitting between them. The germline V gene has CDR1 LGHNA and CDR2 YNFKEQ. In nucleotides, the CDR3 is TGTGCCAGCAGCCAAGATCGGGCGGGATTTTACAATGAGCAGTTCTTC. Encoded protein: CASSQDRAGFYNEQFF.

Points on this clonotype: One end of the junction is discordant with germline, which a read error may explain. The chain combines TRBV2 with TRBJ2-1; TRBD1 matches 8 bases. CDR3 length equals 15 residues. Looked up from germline, CDR1 is SNHLY and CDR2 is FYNNEI. The CDR3: CAGSTGQVSYNEQFF. The CDR3 nucleotides are TGTGCCGGCAGTACGGGACAGGTATCCTACAATGAGCAGTTCTTC.

This clonotype came up a few times. The CDR3, as DNA: TGTGCTATAGCGGGGGACACAGATACGCAGTATTTT. Translating gives CAIAGDTDTQYF. The chain links TRBV10-3 to TRBJ2-3; 9 bases line up with TRBD2. Germline assignment: CDR1 ENHRY and CDR2 SYGVKD. This CDR3 comprises 12 residues.

This clonotype has only a few counts. The chain couples TRBV20-1 to TRBJ2-1; 15 bases align to TRBD2. Germline assignment: CDR1 DFQATT and CDR2 SNEGSKA (reference sequence). The CDR3 runs 16 residues. The V segment lost 4 bases and the J segment 9 bases; nucleotides outside the gene matches: 10. CDR3 DNA: TGCAGTGCTATAGGAGCGGGACTAGCGGGAGGCGGTGAGCAGTTCTTC. This encodes CSAIGAGLAGGGEQFF.

The chain combines TRBV4-1 with TRBJ2-7; maybe TRBD2 (5 bases). This CDR3 spans 16 amino acids. The germline CDR1 and CDR2 sequences are MGHRA and YSYEKL. V was pared by 1 base and J by 0 bases, with 13 bases between. CDR3 region: CASSQVWETSSYEQYF. CDR3 in DNA: TGCGCCAGCAGCCAAGTATGGGAGACGAGCTCCTACGAGCAGTACTTC.

This clonotype was seen a handful of times. This sequence joins TRBV29-1 and TRBJ2-1; TRBD2 agrees at 9 bases. Germline V gives CDR1 SQVTM, CDR2 ANQGSEA. Trimming cost V 7 bases and J 10 bases; bases outside gene matches: 14. This CDR3 region has 14 residues. The CDR3 region has the DNA TGCAGCGCGAAGTCCGGGACTAGCTTGATCGAGCAGTTCTTC. This translates into CSAKSGTSLIEQFF.

The J gene is TRBJ2-6, the V gene TRBV20-1; D is perhaps TRBD1 (6 bases). The CDR3 sequence is 19 residues long. V lost 0 bases and J lost 2, with 20 bases in between. CDR1 DFQATT and CDR2 SNEGSKA come from the germline V gene (reference sequence). The CDR3 is CSARERHREQTAGANVLTF. CDR3 sequence (DNA): TGCAGTGCTAGAGAAAGGCACAGGGAGCAAACGGCTGGGGCCAACGTCCTGACTTTC.

This chain links TRBV4-2 with TRBJ2-4, with TRBD2 matching over 14 bases. Trimming at V came to 2 bases and at J to 6 bases, leaving 9 bases not matched to a gene. The CDR3 spans 18 residues. Germline V gene sequence: CDR1 LGHNA, CDR2 YNFKEQ. The CDR3 sequence: CASSQSPGTSGSRNIQYF. The CDR3 DNA follows: TGTGCCAGCAGCCAAAGCCCCGGGACTAGCGGGAGTCGAAACATTCAGTACTTC.